The entry below describes one T cell receptor beta chain. Its antigen remains undetermined. The germline V gene provides CDR1 KGHSH and CDR2 LQKENI. Including the terminal cysteine and phenylalanine, the CDR3 comprises 19 residues. No DNA is listed. HCMV serostatus was determined by detecting HCMV-specific IgG in serum with a commercial ELISA kit. Ficoll density gradient centrifugation was used to isolate peripheral blood mononuclear cells from blood. The sample is drawn from a study of T cells expressing NK-cell markers (dated by TCRdb to the early 2020s). General notes on the study: In sorted CD3+CD56+NKG2C+, CD3+CD56+NKG2C- and CD3+CD56-NKG2C+ T-cell subsets from several donors, TCR beta-chain repertoires were profiled. Among the eight sequenced donors, only one was HCMV-seronegative, while the other seven were HCMV-seropositive. The study sequenced eight donors, all healthy volunteers chosen at random: three men and five women. Sequencing of the libraries produced 2 x 150 bp reads on Illumina HiSeq 2000/2500, MiSeq or NextSeq.

Sequencing relied on an Illumina HiSeq 2000. TCR beta cDNA libraries were made by 5'RACE template switching that added a universal primer site and unique molecular identifiers. Priming for cDNA synthesis came from the TCR beta constant segment, and two successive PCR amplification steps followed. Under the source paper's analysis protocol: MIGEC was used to demultiplex reads and group reads by UMI, and MiTCR was used to assemble and quantify clonotypes. To remove erroneous sequences, TCR cDNA sequences were retained only when supported by two or more reads. The tcR package was used for downstream repertoire analysis, with clonotypes matched between fractions based on CDR3 nucleotide sequence plus V segment. VDJmatch was used to annotate antigen specificity against VDJdb, with one amino acid substitution in CDR3 permitted. TCRdb reprocessed the reads and assigns one entry to each CDR3 protein sequence, leaving out DNA. TCRdb, rather than the study authors, made the V and J calls. In this sample's table one finds 300,000 to 450,000 distinct CDR3 sequences. Jointly, the top ten make up 5.2% of the sample.

Results the study describes overall, beyond this receptor: In 5 to 7 donors, the dominant CD3+CD56+NKG2C+ clonotypes were found to rank among the top 10 CD8+ clonotypes and to make up roughly 1.0-7.5% of CD8+ T cells. Whether the expanded NKG2C-expressing T cell clones were specific for HCMV antigens remained unclear. Those dominant clonotypes were again the most abundant among CD3+CD56-NKG2C+ cells in a few donors, at roughly 25-60.1%.

The TCR originated in a man aged 18-69 years in good health. This sequence uses TRBV18 and TRBJ2-1; TCRdb designates TRBD2, a call that cannot be tested without DNA. Sample: blood T cells: a sorted CD56 or NKG2C T cell subset, CD4+ or CD8+ T cells, or bulk PBMC T cells (not recorded which). The CDR3 region has the sequence CASSPPASGSLGGHNEQFF.